Presented here are 14 T cell receptor beta chains from one specimen sequenced in a study of cytomegalovirus exposure and HLA in healthy donors. The PCR had 60 Vbeta and 13 Jbeta primers. Data came from immunoSEQ multiplex PCR; TCRdb stores just in-frame clones and leaves some out. The sample lists around 140,000 clones, 80% occurring once. Sequences were obtained from PBMCs. The receptors were gathered from a man in his forties or fifties in good health and CMV-seronegative.

The chain is built from TRBV7-9 and TRBJ1-6; 9 nucleotides agree with TRBD1. Looked up from germline, CDR1 is SEHNR and CDR2 is FQNEAQ (reference sequence). V lost 1 base and J lost 9; bases outside the gene matches: 4. CDR3 length: 15 amino acids. In DNA, the CDR3 is TGTGCCAGCAGCTTAGGAACAGGGGGCGGTTCACCCCTCCACTTT. Amino acid sequence: CASSLGTGGGSPLHF.

This chain connects TRBV13 to TRBJ2-7; TRBD2 matches 7 bases. V lost 5 bases to trimming and J lost 4 bases; unmatched junction nucleotides: 14. The CDR3 contains 16 residues. Germline V gene sequence: CDR1 PRHDT, CDR2 FYEKMQ (reference sequence). CDR3 nucleotides: TGTGCCAGCAGCCCACTGGGCGAGCGGGGCGTATACGAGCAGTACTTC. Protein sequence: CASSPLGERGVYEQYF.

In this sample, this clone turned up a few times. The genes are TRBV19 and TRBJ2-3; 8 nucleotides line up with TRBD1. V lost 3 bases, J lost 4 bases, and 6 bases stayed unmatched. Germline CDR1 LNHDA, CDR2 SQIVND (reference sequence). CDR3 size: 15 residues. DNA for the CDR3: TGTGCCAGTAGTATTCTAGACAGGGGATCAGATACGCAGTATTTT. It encodes CASSILDRGSDTQYF.

This chain uses TRBV6-1 with TRBJ1-4; 7 nucleotides line up with TRBD1. The V gene's germline CDR1 is MNHNS and CDR2 SASEGT. The CDR3 is made up of 15 amino acids. The trim removed 2 bases at V and 4 bases at J, leaving 4 bases unmatched. Written as DNA, the CDR3 is TGTGCCAGCAGTGAAACCAGGGGGAGTAATGAAAAACTGTTTTTT. It is translated as CASSETRGSNEKLFF.

This chain uses TRBV28 with TRBJ2-5, with 8 bases matching TRBD2. The V gene's germline CDR1 is MDHEN and CDR2 SYDVKM. Trimming at V came to 2 bases and at J to 4 bases, leaving 9 bases not matched to a gene. The CDR3 runs 16 residues. The CDR3 region is CASSLISGVGGETQYF. The CDR3 DNA sequence: TGTGCCAGCAGTTTAATTAGCGGGGTAGGTGGAGAGACCCAGTACTTC.

The sample holds a few counts of this clone. This chain joins TRBV2 and TRBJ1-4; D is perhaps TRBD1 (5 bases). The CDR3 has 13 amino acids. Trimming shortened V by 8 bases and J by 7 bases, and 14 bases separated the two germline ends. Germline loops: CDR1 SNHLY, CDR2 FYNNEI. CDR3 DNA: TGTGCCAGCCAACCAGGGTGGGGTGAAAAACTGTTTTTT. Its protein product is CASQPGWGEKLFF.

The CDR3 is CASSLSGGASSTDTQYF. The CDR3 DNA follows: TGTGCCAGCAGCCTTAGCGGGGGGGCTTCTAGCACAGATACGCAGTATTTT. This chain links TRBV7-2 with TRBJ2-3, with TRBD2 identical over 11 bases. V dropped 5 bases and J dropped 0; count of bases not matched to a gene: 7. The CDR3 is made up of 17 amino acids. Germline V lookup: CDR1 SGHTA, CDR2 FQGNSA.

The rearrangement uses TRBV20-1 and TRBJ1-2, with D uncertain. Germline values: CDR1 DFQATT, CDR2 SNEGSKA (reference sequence). V lost 3 bases and J 7 bases, leaving 9 bases between the germline ends. This CDR3 spans 11 amino acids. CDR3 DNA sequence: TGCAGTGCTAGTCGGCCGGGTGGCTACACCTTC. Protein: CSASRPGGYTF.

The V gene is TRBV2, the J gene TRBJ1-1; D not resolved. V was cut by 7 bases and J by 3 bases, with 12 bases left in between. This CDR3 is built from 13 residues. Germline CDR1 and CDR2: SNHLY and FYNNEI. The CDR3 sequence: CASIKNLDTEAFF. The CDR3 bases are TGTGCCAGCATAAAGAATCTAGACACTGAAGCTTTCTTT.

The rearrangement links TRBV9 to TRBJ2-2; 10 bases fit TRBD2. Germline trimming cut 1 base from V and 7 bases from J; bases unmatched to any gene: 10. The CDR3 has 17 residues. The V gene's germline CDR1 is SGDLS and CDR2 YYNGEE. The CDR3: CASSVFGSGGAVGELFF. The DNA for the CDR3 is TGTGCCAGCAGCGTATTTGGGAGCGGGGGGGCGGTCGGGGAGCTGTTTTTT. The full variable domain, in which reference TRBV9 and TRBJ2-2 provide the parts outside the CDR3, is DSGVTQTPKHLITATGQRVTLRCSPRSGDLSVYWYQQSLDQGLQFLIQYYNGEERAKGNILERFSAQQFPDLHSELNLSSLELGDSALYFCASSVFGSGGAVGELFFGEGSRLTVL.

The chain has TRBV19 and TRBJ1-6; 8 nucleotides match TRBD1. The CDR3 sequence is 18 residues long. V lost 6 bases and J lost 4; bases outside the gene matches: 14. The germline gives CDR1 LNHDA, CDR2 SQIVND (reference sequence). CDR3 coding DNA: TGTGCCAGTAGCCCCGGGGCAGGGGGCAATTGGTATAATTCACCCCTCCACTTT. Translated: CASSPGAGGNWYNSPLHF.

The J gene is TRBJ1-5, the V gene TRBV30; a weak D match, TRBD1 (6 bases). The V gene lost 0 bases and the J gene lost 6 bases, with 9 bases spanning the gap. The CDR3 sequence is 13 residues long. Germline CDR1 and CDR2: GTSNPN and SVGIG (reference sequence). As DNA, the CDR3 is TGTGCCTGGAGTGTACAGGGTGGTCAGCCCCAGCATTTT. Its protein is CAWSVQGGQPQHF.

The chain has TRBV9 and TRBJ2-1; 7 nucleotides agree with TRBD2. CDR1 and CDR2 (germline): SGDLS, YYNGEE. This CDR3 comprises 13 residues. Trimming removed 8 bases from V and 8 bases from J; junction bases left unmatched: 10. The CDR3 nucleotides read TGTGCCAGTCAGCGGGGCCTTGTGGATGAGCAGTTCTTC. Its protein product is CASQRGLVDEQFF.

This clone was seen a handful of times. V is TRBV11-3 and J is TRBJ2-1, with 8 bases aligning to TRBD2. J lost 3 bases, V lost 1 base, and 2 bases had no gene match. This CDR3 contains 15 residues. CDR1 SGHNT and CDR2 YENEEA come from the germline V gene. The CDR3 DNA is TGTGCCAGCAGCTTAGCGGGGGGGGTCTACAATGAGCAGTTCTTC. Its translation: CASSLAGGVYNEQFF.